This TCR beta chain was found in a study of blood T cell repertoires in COVID-19. TCRdb's copy holds only in-frame clones and misses some; the assay was immunoSEQ multiplex PCR. The sample lists roughly 300,000 clones, approximately 87% seen once, with over 9.5% in the top ten. The CDR3 runs to 14 residues. With 1 base clipped from V and 8 bases from J, the junction kept 1 base outside the gene matches. The germline gives CDR1 LGHDT, CDR2 YNNKEL (reference sequence). Seattle patients were enrolled during active infection and followed longitudinally. Material: peripheral blood. The chain combines TRBV3-1 (or the pseudogene TRBV3-2) with TRBJ1-6, with 8 bases matching TRBD1. This TCR came from a woman in her twenties or thirties with COVID-19, enrolled during active disease. CDR3 residues: CASSQAGGHSPLHF. The CDR3 DNA reads as TGTGCCAGCAGCCAAGCAGGGGGCCATTCACCCCTCCACTTT.